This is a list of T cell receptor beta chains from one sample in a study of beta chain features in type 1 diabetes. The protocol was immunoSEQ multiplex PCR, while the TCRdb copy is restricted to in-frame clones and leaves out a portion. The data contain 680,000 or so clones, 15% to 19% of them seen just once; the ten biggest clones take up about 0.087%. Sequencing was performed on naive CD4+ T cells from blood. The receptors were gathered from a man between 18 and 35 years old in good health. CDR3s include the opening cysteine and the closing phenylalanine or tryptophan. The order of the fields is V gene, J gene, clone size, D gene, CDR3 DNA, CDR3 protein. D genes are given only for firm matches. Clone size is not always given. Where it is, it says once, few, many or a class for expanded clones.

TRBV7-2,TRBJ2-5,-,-,TGTGCCAGCAGCTTAAGCCCTAAAGAGACCCAGTACTTC,CASSLSPKETQYF
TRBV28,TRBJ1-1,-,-,TGTGCCAGCAGTTTGGGCAGGGGGAACACTGAAGCTTTCTTT,CASSLGRGNTEAFF
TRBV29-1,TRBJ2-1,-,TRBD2,TGCAGCGTTGAATCCCCGTTAAAAAAAGCGGGAGGATGGGACAATGAGCAGTTCTTC,CSVESPLKKAGGWDNEQFF
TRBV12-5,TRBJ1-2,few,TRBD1,TGTGCTAGTGGTTTGGTCCCCGGGACAGACAACTATGGCTACACCTTC,CASGLVPGTDNYGYTF
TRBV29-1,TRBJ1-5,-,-,TGCAGCGTCCTATTTCAGGGGAATCAGCCCCAGCATTTT,CSVLFQGNQPQHF
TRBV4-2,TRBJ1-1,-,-,TGTGCCAGTGTCCGGAGGGGGGAATCGATGAACACTGAAGCTTTCTTT,CASVRRGESMNTEAFF
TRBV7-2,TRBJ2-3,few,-,TGTGCCAGCAGCTTAGCGGGGTCAGATACGCAGTATTTT,CASSLAGSDTQYF
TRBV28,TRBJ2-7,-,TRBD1,TGTGCCAGCAGAGAGACAGGGCTGGGGGAGCAGTACTTC,CASRETGLGEQYF
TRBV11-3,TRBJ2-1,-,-,TGTGCCAGCAGCTTATCCCGGGACAATGAGCAGTTCTTC,CASSLSRDNEQFF
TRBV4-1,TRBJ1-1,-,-,TGCGCCAGCAGCCAGGGGGAGAACACTGAAGCTTTCTTT,CASSQGENTEAFF
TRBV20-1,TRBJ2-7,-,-,TGCAGCGGGGGACCCTCCTACGAGCAGTACTTC,CSGGPSYEQYF
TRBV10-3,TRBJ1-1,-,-,TGTGCCATCAGTGAGGCGCGTGAAGCTTTCTTT,CAISEAREAFF
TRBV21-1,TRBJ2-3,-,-,TGTGCCAGCAGCAACGGGTGGTCAGAACGCACAGATACGCAGTATTTT,CASSNGWSERTDTQYF
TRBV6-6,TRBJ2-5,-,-,TGTGCCAGCAGTCCCGGGGGGCTCCAAGAGACCCAGTACTTC,CASSPGGLQETQYF
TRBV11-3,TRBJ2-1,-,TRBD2,TGTGCCAGCAGCTCAGGACTAGCGAGGGGGGATGAGCAGTTCTTC,CASSSGLARGDEQFF
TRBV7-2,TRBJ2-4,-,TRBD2,TGTGCCAGCAGCTTCCGACTAGCGGGGGTAGCCAAAAACATTCAGTACTTC,CASSFRLAGVAKNIQYF
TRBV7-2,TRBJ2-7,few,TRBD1,TGTGCCAGCATCGAAGGGACAGGGGATCCCTACGAGCAGTACTTC,CASIEGTGDPYEQYF
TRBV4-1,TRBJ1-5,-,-,TGCGCCAGCAGCCAAGCAGGGCTGGTTAGCAATCAGCCCCAGCATTTT,CASSQAGLVSNQPQHF
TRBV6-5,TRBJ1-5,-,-,TGTGCCAGCAGACTCCAGGCCCTCAGCAATCAGCCCCAGCATTTT,CASRLQALSNQPQHF
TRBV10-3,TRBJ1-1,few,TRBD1,TGTGCCATCAGCAGCGGGACAGGGGAAGCTTTCTTT,CAISSGTGEAFF
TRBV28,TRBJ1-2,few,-,TGTGCCAGCAGTTATGGAGGGGCCCATGGCTACACCTTC,CASSYGGAHGYTF
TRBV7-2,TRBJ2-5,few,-,TGTGCCAGCAGCCTCCACGAGACCCAGTACTTC,CASSLHETQYF
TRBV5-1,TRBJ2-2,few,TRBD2,TGCGCCAGCAGCAGCGGGACTCCGAACACCGGGGAGCTGTTTTTT,CASSSGTPNTGELFF